This T cell receptor beta chain was found in a study of cytomegalovirus exposure and HLA in healthy donors. Study observations and caveats: The dataset shows that most TCR sequences were rare, while some public TCRs occurred in many donors. The listing of 150 to 200 TCR beta chains classed them as cytomegalovirus-associated. Reported performance of the classifier showed diagnosis of cytomegalovirus status with high specificity and sensitivity.

These donors were members of the roughly 120-subject validation cohort, a group separate from the approximately 700-subject first cohort. V dropped 3 bases and J dropped 0; count of bases not matched to a gene: 8. This CDR3 is 18 amino acids long. In germline, CDR1 is SSHAT, CDR2 FNYEAQ (reference sequence). This clone was detected a few times. Its antigen is still unknown. Clones were sequenced by immunoSEQ multiplex PCR, and TCRdb holds only the in-frame ones, with some missing. This sample has fewer than 90,000 clones, with around 94% found just once. This TCR derives from a young woman in good health and CMV-seropositive. The specimen was PBMCs. The rearrangement links TRBV7-7 to TRBJ1-5, with 10 bases that match TRBD1. The CDR3 sequence: CASSFRGQGSYSNQPQHF. CDR3 nucleotides: TGTGCCAGCAGCTTTAGGGGACAGGGGTCCTATAGCAATCAGCCCCAGCATTTT.